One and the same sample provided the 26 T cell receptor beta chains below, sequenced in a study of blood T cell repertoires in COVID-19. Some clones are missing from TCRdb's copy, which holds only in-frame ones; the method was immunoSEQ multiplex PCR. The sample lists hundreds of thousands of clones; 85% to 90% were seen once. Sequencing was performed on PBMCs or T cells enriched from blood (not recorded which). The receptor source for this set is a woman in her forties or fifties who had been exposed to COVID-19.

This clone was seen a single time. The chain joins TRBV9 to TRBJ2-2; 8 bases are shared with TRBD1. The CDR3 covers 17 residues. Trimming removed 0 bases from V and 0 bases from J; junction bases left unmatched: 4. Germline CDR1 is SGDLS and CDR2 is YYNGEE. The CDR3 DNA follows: TGTGCCAGCAGCGTAGTGCGGGGACAGGCGAACACCGGGGAGCTGTTTTTT. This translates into CASSVVRGQANTGELFF.

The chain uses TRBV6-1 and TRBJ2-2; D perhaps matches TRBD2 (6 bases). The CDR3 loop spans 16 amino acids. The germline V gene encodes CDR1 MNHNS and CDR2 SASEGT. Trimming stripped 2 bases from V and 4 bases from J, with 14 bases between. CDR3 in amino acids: CASSERSGRSTGELFF. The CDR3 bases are TGTGCCAGCAGTGAACGCTCTGGGAGGAGCACCGGGGAGCTGTTTTTT.

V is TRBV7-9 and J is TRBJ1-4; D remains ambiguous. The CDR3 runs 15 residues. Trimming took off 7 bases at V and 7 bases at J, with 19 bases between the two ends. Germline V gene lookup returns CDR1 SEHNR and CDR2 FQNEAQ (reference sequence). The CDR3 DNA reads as TGTGCCAGCATCCCTATGACTTCCGAAAGTGAAAAACTGTTTTTT. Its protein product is CASIPMTSESEKLFF.

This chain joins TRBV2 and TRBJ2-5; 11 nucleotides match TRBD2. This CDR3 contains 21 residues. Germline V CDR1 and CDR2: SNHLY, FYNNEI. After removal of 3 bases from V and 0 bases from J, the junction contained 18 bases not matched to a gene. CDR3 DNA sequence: TGTGCCAGCAGTGACGAGGGGGAGACTAGCGGGGTCTATGCGTACCAAGAGACCCAGTACTTC. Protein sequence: CASSDEGETSGVYAYQETQYF.

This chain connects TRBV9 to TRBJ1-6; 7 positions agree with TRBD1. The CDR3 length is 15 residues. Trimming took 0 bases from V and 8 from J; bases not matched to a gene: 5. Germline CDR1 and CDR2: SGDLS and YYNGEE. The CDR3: CASSVENRGDSPLHF. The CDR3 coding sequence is TGTGCCAGCAGCGTAGAGAACAGGGGCGATTCACCCCTCCACTTT.

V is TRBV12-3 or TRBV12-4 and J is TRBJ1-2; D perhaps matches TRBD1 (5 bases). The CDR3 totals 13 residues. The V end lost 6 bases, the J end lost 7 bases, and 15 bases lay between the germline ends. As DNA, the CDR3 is TGTGCCAGCAGAAAGGCCGGGGACTCTGGCTACACCTTC. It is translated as CASRKAGDSGYTF.

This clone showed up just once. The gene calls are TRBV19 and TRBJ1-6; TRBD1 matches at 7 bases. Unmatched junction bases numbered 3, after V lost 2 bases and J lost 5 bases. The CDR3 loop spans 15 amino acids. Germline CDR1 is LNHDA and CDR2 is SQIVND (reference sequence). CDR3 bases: TGTGCCAGTAGTATAAGGGGGACAGATAATTCACCCCTCCACTTT. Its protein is CASSIRGTDNSPLHF.

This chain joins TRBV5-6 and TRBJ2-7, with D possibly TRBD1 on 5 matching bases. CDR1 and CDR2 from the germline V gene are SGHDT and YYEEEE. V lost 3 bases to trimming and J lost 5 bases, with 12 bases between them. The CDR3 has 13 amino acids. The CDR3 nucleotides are TGTGCCAGCAGCTCGAAGACAGACCACGAGCAGTACTTC. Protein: CASSSKTDHEQYF.

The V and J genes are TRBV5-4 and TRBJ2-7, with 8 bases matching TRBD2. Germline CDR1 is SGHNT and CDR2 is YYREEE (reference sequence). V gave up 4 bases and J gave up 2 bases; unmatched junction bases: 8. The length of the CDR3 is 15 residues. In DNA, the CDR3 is TGTGCCAGCAGCCGAACTAGCGGCTCGGCCTACGAGCAGTACTTC. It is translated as CASSRTSGSAYEQYF. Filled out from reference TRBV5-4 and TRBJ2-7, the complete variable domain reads ETGVTQSPTHLIKTRGQQVTLRCSSQSGHNTVSWYQQALGQGPQFIFQYYREEENGRGNFPPRFSGLQFPNYSSELNVNALELDDSALYLCASSRTSGSAYEQYFGPGTRLTVT.

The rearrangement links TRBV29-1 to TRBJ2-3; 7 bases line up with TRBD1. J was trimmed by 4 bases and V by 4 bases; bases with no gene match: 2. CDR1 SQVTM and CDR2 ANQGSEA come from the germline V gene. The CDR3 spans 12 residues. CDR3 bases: TGCAGCGTTGTGGACAGGCCAGATACGCAGTATTTT. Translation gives CSVVDRPDTQYF.

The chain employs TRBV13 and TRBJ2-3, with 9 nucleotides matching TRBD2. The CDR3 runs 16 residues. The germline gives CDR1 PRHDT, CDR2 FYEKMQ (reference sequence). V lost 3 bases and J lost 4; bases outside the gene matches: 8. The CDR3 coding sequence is TGTGCCAGCAGCTTCGGCGCTAGCGGGGTCCCAGATACGCAGTATTTT. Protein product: CASSFGASGVPDTQYF.

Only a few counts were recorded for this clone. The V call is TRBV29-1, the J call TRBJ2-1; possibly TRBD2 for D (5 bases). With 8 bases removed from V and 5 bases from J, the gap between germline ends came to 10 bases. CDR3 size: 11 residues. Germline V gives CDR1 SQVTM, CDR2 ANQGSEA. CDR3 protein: CSYGLDNEQFF. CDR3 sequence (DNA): TGCAGCTACGGACTCGACAATGAGCAGTTCTTC.

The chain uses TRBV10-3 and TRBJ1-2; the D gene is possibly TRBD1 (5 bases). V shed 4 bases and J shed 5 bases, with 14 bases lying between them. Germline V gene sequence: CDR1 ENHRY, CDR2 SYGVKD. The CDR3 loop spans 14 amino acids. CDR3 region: CAISGQGFGYGYTF. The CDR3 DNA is TGTGCCATCAGTGGCCAGGGATTTGGGTATGGCTACACCTTC.

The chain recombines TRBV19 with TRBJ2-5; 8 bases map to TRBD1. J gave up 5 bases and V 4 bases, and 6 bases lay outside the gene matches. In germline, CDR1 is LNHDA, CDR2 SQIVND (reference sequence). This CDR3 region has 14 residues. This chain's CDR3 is CASSKGQGVETQYF. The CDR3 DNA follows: TGTGCCAGTAGTAAAGGACAGGGTGTCGAGACCCAGTACTTC.

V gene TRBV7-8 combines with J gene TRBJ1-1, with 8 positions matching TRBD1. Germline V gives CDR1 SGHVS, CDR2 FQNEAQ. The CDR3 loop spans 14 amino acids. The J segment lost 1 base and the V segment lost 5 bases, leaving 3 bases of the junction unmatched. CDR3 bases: TGTGCCAGCAGCCGGGGGACAGGGAACACTGAAGCTTTCTTT. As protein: CASSRGTGNTEAFF.

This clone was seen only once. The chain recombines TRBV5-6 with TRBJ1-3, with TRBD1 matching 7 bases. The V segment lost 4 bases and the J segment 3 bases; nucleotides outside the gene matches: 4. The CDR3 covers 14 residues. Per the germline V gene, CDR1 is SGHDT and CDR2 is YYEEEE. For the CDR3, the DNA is TGTGCCAGCAGCCAACAGGGGTTTGGAAACACCATATATTTT. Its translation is CASSQQGFGNTIYF.

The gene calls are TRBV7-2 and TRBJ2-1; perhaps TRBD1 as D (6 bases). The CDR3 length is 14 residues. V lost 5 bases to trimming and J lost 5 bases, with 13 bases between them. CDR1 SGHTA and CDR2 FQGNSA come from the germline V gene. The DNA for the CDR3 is TGTGCCAGCAGCGCGAGGGGGTATGACAATGAGCAGTTCTTC. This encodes CASSARGYDNEQFF.

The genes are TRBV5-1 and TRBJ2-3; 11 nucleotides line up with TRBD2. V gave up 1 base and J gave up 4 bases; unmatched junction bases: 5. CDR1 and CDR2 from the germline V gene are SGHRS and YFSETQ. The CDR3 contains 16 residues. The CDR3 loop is CASSLLAGGAADTQYF. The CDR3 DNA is TGCGCCAGCAGCTTGTTAGCGGGGGGGGCCGCAGATACGCAGTATTTT.

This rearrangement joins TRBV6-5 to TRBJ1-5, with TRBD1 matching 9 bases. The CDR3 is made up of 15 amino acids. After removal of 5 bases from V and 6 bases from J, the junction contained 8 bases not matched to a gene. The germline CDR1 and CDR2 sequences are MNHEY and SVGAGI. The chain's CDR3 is CASSRTGAVLQPQHF. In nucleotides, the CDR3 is TGTGCCAGCAGTAGGACAGGGGCCGTCCTTCAGCCCCAGCATTTT.

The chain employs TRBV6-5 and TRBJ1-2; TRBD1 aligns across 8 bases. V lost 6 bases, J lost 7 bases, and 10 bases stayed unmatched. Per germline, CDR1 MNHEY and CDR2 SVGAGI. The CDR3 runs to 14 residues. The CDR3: CASSPDRGSGGYTF. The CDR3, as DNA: TGTGCCAGCAGCCCCGACAGGGGTTCGGGTGGCTACACCTTC.

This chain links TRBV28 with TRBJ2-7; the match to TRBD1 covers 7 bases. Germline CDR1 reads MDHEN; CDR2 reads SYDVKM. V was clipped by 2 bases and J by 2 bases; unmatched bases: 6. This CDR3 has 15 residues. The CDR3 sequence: CASSLAWDRPYEQYF. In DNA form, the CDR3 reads TGTGCCAGCAGTTTAGCTTGGGACAGACCCTACGAGCAGTACTTC.

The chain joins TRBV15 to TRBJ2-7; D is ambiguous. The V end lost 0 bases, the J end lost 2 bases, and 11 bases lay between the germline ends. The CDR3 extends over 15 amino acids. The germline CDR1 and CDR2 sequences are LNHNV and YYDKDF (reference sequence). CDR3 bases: TGTGCCACCAGCAGAGATGTGACACCAACCTACGAGCAGTACTTC. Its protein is CATSRDVTPTYEQYF. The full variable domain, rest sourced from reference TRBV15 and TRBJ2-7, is DAMVIQNPRYQVTQFGKPVTLSCSQTLNHNVMYWYQQKSSQAPKLLFHYYDKDFNNEADTPDNFQSRRPNTSFCFLDIRSPGLGDTAMYLCATSRDVTPTYEQYFGPGTRLTVT.

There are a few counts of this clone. DNA for the CDR3: TGCGCCAGCAGTCCAGGGGTCTCTGGAAACACCATATATTTT. This translates into CASSPGVSGNTIYF. The chain is built from TRBV5-1 and TRBJ1-3, with D tentatively TRBD1 (6 bases). Trimming left V 5 bases short and J 0 bases short, with 9 bases between. The CDR3 runs 14 residues. CDR1 is SGHRS, CDR2 YFSETQ, per germline.

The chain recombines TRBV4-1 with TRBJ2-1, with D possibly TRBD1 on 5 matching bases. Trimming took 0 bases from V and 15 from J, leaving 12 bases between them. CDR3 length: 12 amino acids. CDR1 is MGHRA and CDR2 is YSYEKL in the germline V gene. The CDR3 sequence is CASSQELGQRFF. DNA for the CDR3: TGCGCCAGCAGCCAAGAACTGGGGCAGCGGTTCTTC.

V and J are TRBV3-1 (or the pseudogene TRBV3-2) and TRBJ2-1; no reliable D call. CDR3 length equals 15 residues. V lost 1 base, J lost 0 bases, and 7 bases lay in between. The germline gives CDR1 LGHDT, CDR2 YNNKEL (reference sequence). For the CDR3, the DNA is TGTGCCAGCAGCCAAGCTCTATCCTCCTACAATGAGCAGTTCTTC. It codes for CASSQALSSYNEQFF.

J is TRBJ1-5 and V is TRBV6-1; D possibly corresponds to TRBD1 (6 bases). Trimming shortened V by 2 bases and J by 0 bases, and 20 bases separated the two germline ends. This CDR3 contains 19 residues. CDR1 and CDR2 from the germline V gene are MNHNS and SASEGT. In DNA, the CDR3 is TGTGCCAGCAGTGAAATAATCGCAGGGGACGCCTATAGCAATCAGCCCCAGCATTTT. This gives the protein CASSEIIAGDAYSNQPQHF.